These 7 T cell receptor beta chains came from one sample sequenced in a study of blood T cell repertoires in COVID-19. Sequencing used immunoSEQ multiplex PCR; TCRdb keeps in-frame clones, though not all of them. This table holds approximately 200,000 clones, approximately 86% found once. Sequenced sample: PBMCs or T cells enriched from blood (not recorded which). All receptors derive from a man between 18 and 29 years old with acute COVID-19.

This clone was counted once. The chain has TRBV9 and TRBJ2-3; TRBD2 matches 13 bases. The CDR3 spans 17 residues. Germline CDR1 is SGDLS and CDR2 is YYNGEE. Unmatched junction bases numbered 5, after V lost 0 bases and J lost 4 bases. CDR3 nucleotides: TGTGCCAGCAGCGTAGCTGTCACTAGCGGGAGGGCAGATACGCAGTATTTT. Translating gives CASSVAVTSGRADTQYF.

V is TRBV28 and J is TRBJ2-1; 10 bases fit TRBD2. Unmatched junction bases numbered 2, after V lost 2 bases and J lost 4 bases. The CDR3 sequence is 15 residues long. The germline V gene encodes CDR1 MDHEN and CDR2 SYDVKM. The CDR3, as DNA: TGTGCCAGCAGTTTAACTAGCGGGACGTACAATGAGCAGTTCTTC. This encodes CASSLTSGTYNEQFF.

The rearrangement joins TRBV28 to TRBJ2-2; tentative D call: TRBD1 (5 bases). This CDR3 has 12 amino acids. In germline, CDR1 is MDHEN, CDR2 SYDVKM. V lost 11 bases, J lost 2 bases, and 9 bases lay in between. The CDR3 nucleotides are TGTGCCTCTGACAGAAACACCGGGGAGCTGTTTTTT. This encodes CASDRNTGELFF.

This chain uses TRBV28 with TRBJ2-7; the D gene is possibly TRBD2 (6 bases). Deletions cut 4 bases from V and 3 bases from J, with 22 bases between. The V gene's germline CDR1 is MDHEN and CDR2 SYDVKM. The CDR3 consists of 17 residues. CDR3 residues: CASSSFRRGSTFYEQYF. DNA for the CDR3: TGTGCCAGCAGTTCCTTCAGGAGGGGCTCAACTTTCTACGAGCAGTACTTC. Complete variable domain (other parts from reference TRBV28 and TRBJ2-7): DVKVTQSSRYLVKRTGEKVFLECVQDMDHENMFWYRQDPGLGLRLIYFSYDVKMKEKGDIPEGYSVSREKKERFSLILESASTNQTSMYLCASSSFRRGSTFYEQYFGPGTRLTVT.

The rearrangement joins TRBV9 to TRBJ2-3; the match to TRBD2 covers 16 bases. The CDR3 contains 17 residues. Germline V gene lookup returns CDR1 SGDLS and CDR2 YYNGEE. After removal of 4 bases from V and 3 bases from J, the junction contained 5 bases not matched to a gene. In nucleotides, the CDR3 is TGTGCCAGCAGCCTAAAGGGACTAGCGGGAGGGACAGATACGCAGTATTTT. Translated, it gives CASSLKGLAGGTDTQYF.

This rearrangement joins TRBV28 to TRBJ1-2; D uncertain. Germline V gives CDR1 MDHEN, CDR2 SYDVKM. This CDR3 comprises 14 residues. With 5 bases removed from V and 5 bases from J, the gap between germline ends came to 15 bases. The CDR3 DNA is TGTGCCAGCAGTCCGAACGGCCCGGGATATGGCTACACCTTC. This translates into CASSPNGPGYGYTF.

The chain employs TRBV12-3 or TRBV12-4 and TRBJ2-1; no definite D call. The CDR3 is 13 amino acids. The germline V and J ends were trimmed by 8 bases and 2 bases, with 10 bases remaining between them. CDR3 residues: CASGRTAYNEQFF. The CDR3 nucleotides are TGTGCCAGCGGAAGAACAGCCTACAATGAGCAGTTCTTC.